This T cell receptor (beta chain) was found in a study of graft-versus-host responses after intestinal transplantation. Across the whole study: Recipients got multivisceral, liver-intestinal, or isolated intestinal transplants.

Trimming took off 2 bases at V and 7 bases at J, with 16 bases between the two ends. CDR1 is SGHNT, CDR2 YYREEE, per germline (reference sequence). The CDR3 consists of 15 residues. Some clones are missing from TCRdb's copy, which holds only in-frame ones; the method was immunoSEQ multiplex PCR. The sample lists 55,000 to 80,000 clones, over 90% seen once, with less than 2% in the top ten. As regards this clone: No antigen is known for it.

Sequencing used unstimulated CD8+ T cells sorted from spleen or lymph node cells, obtained before transplant. This chain uses TRBV5-4 with TRBJ2-1, with D possibly being TRBD2 (5 bases). The origin of this receptor is a human donor who was the organ donor for an intestinal transplant. The CDR3, as DNA: TGTGCCAGCAGCTTTAGTGGCGGGCCAAGAAATGAGCAGTTCTTC. As protein: CASSFSGGPRNEQFF.